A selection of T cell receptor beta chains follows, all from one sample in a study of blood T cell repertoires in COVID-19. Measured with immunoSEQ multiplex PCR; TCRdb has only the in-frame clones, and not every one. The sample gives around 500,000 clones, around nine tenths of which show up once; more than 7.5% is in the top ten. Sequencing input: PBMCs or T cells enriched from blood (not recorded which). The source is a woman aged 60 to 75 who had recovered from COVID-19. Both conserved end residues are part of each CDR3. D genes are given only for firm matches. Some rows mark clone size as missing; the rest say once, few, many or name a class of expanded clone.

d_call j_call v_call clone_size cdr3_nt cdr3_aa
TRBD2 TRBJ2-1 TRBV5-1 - TGCGCCAGCAGCTTTTTGGCGGGGGTAAAATGGGAGCAGTTCTTC CASSFLAGVKWEQFF
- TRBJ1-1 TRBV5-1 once TGCGCCAGCAGCTTGACAGAAAACACTGAAGCTTTCTTT CASSLTENTEAFF
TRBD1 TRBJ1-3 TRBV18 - TGTGCCAGCTCACCACGCGACAGGGGATACTCTGGAAACACCATATATTTT CASSPRDRGYSGNTIYF
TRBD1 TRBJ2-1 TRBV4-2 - TGTGCCAGCAGCCAAGGGGGGACAGGGAACAATGAGCAGTTCTTC CASSQGGTGNNEQFF
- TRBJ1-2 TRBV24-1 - TGTGCCACCAGTGATTTCGGACAGAACTATGGCTACACCTTC CATSDFGQNYGYTF
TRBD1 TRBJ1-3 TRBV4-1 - TGCGCCAGCAGACCCATTACAGGGGGCTCTGGAAACACCATATATTTT CASRPITGGSGNTIYF
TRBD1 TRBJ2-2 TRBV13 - TGTGCCAGCAGCCCCAGACAGGGGGCTAGGACCGGGGAGCTGTTTTTT CASSPRQGARTGELFF
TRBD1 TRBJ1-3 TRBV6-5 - TGTGCCAGCAGTCGGATGGACAGGGGTGGAAACACCATATATTTT CASSRMDRGGNTIYF
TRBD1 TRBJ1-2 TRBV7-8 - TGTGCCAGCAGCTTACGCCCTGGACAGGTCTCGGGCTATGGCTATGGCTACACCTTC CASSLRPGQVSGYGYGYTF
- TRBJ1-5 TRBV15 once TGTGCCACCAGCAGACAAAATCAGCCCCAGCATTTT CATSRQNQPQHF
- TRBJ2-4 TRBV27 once TGTGCCAGCAGTTCTGACTCAGGGAACATTCAGTACTTC CASSSDSGNIQYF
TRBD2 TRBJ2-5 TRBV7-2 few TGTGCCAGCAGCTTTCAAGCGGGGGGTGGAGAGACCCAGTACTTC CASSFQAGGGETQYF
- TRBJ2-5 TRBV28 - TGTGCCAGCAGTCCCAACGGACAGACCCCCTACCAAGAGACCCAGTACTTC CASSPNGQTPYQETQYF
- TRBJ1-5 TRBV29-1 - TGCAGCGTGACCGACAGCCTGAATCAGCCCCAGCATTTT CSVTDSLNQPQHF
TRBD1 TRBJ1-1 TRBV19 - TGTGCCAGTAGGTCTACAGGGGGCGCGAACACTGAAGCTTTCTTT CASRSTGGANTEAFF
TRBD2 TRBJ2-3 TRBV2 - TGTGCCAGCAGTGAAGCGCGGGCGGGGGGGCTTGATACGCAGTATTTT CASSEARAGGLDTQYF
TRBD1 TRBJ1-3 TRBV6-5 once TGTGCCAGCAGGAGCTCAGGGGGTGGAAACACCATATATTTT CASRSSGGGNTIYF
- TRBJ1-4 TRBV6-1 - TGTGCCAGCAGTGAACTCGGGGGGGGAAATGAAAAACTGTTTTTT CASSELGGGNEKLFF
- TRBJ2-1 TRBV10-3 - TGTGCCATCAGATCCGGGAGCTCCTACAATGAGCAGTTCTTC CAIRSGSSYNEQFF
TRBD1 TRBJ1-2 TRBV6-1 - TGTGCCAGCAGTGATAGGGACAGAATCTATGGCTACACCTTC CASSDRDRIYGYTF
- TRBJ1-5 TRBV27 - TGTGCCAGCAGCCGGGGTTATAGCAATCAGCCCCAGCATTTT CASSRGYSNQPQHF
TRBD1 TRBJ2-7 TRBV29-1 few TGCAGCGTTGAAGAGGGGGACAGGGGGTACGAGCAGTACTTC CSVEEGDRGYEQYF